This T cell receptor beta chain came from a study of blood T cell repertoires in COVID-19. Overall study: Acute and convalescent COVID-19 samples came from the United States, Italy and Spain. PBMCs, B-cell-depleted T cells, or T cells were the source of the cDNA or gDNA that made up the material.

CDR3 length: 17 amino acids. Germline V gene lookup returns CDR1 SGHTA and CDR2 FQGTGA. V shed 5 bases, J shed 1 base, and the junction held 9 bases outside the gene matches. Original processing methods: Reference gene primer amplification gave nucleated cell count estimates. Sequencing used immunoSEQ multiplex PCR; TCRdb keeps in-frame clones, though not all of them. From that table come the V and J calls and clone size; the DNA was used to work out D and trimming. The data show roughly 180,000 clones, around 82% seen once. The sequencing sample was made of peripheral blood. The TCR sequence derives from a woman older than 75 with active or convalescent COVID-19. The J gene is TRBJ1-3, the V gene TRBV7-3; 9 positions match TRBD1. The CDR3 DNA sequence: TGTGCCAGCAGCAAGGGACAGGGACCGTCTTCTGGAAACACCATATATTTT. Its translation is CASSKGQGPSSGNTIYF. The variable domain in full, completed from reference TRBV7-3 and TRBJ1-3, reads GAGVSQTPSNKVTEKGKYVELRCDPISGHTALYWYRQSLGQGPEFLIYFQGTGAADDSGLPNDRFFAVRPEGSVSTLKIQRTERGDSAVYLCASSKGQGPSSGNTIYFGEGSWLTVV.